This TCR beta chain is from a study of T-cell memory formation after mild COVID-19. TCRdb ran MiXCR on the 5' RACE reads and lists one entry per CDR3 protein. The table lists 95,000 to 120,000 distinct CDR3 sequences, about 20% of them singletons. This clonotype occurred a few times. The V gene's germline CDR1 is SGHRS and CDR2 YFSETQ. V was pared by 3 bases and J by 3 bases, with 12 bases between. The CDR3 extends over 14 amino acids. The origin of this receptor is a man younger than 35 who had mild COVID-19 (a few samples of this study predate the infection). Cell type and time point are not known. The chain employs TRBV5-1 and TRBJ2-5; D is possibly TRBD1 (6 bases). The source material was PBMCs or a T cell subset sorted from them (not recorded which). The CDR3 reads CASSWGEGEETQYF. CDR3 in DNA: TGCGCCAGCAGCTGGGGAGAGGGGGAAGAGACCCAGTACTTC.